Only one count was recorded for the clone carrying this T cell receptor (beta chain). The data originate from a study of blood T cell repertoires in COVID-19. Study overall: Nucleic acid was either cDNA or gDNA, and it came from T cells, B-cell-depleted T cells, or PBMCs.

Here immunoSEQ multiplex PCR was the method, and the copy in TCRdb shows in-frame clones only, minus some. The sample has about 120,000 clones; about 88% are singletons. This receptor was taken from an elderly woman with acute or convalescent COVID-19. The sequenced sample consisted of peripheral blood.

CDR3 in amino acids: CASNNPGGTNEKLFF. CDR3 nucleotides: TGTGCCAGCAATAACCCGGGAGGTACTAATGAAAAACTGTTTTTT. The chain couples TRBV6-5 to TRBJ1-4; D is unclear. The CDR3 covers 15 residues. CDR1 is MNHEY, CDR2 SVGAGI, per germline. Trimming pared 7 bases from V and 2 bases from J, leaving 14 bases between.